Below, 8 T cell receptor beta chains from the same sample are listed, as sequenced in a study of T cell changes during pregnancy in multiple sclerosis (dated by TCRdb to the late 2010s). The library was obtained by the immunoSEQ multiplex PCR assay. TCRdb stores this immuneACCESS table with in-frame sequences only. Part of the clones is absent; in the studies checked, under half of the shortfall reflects unresolved V genes, and no reason is known for the rest. For this sample there are about 79,000 clones; around nine tenths appear just once. The ten top clones hold about 0.45% of the sample. The starting material was CD4+ T cells from peripheral blood mononuclear cells, obtained in the second trimester of pregnancy. These receptors all stem from a female donor with multiple sclerosis, enrolled in a pregnancy study.

V and J are TRBV6-5 and TRBJ2-7; possible D gene TRBD2, 6 bases. The CDR3 totals 14 residues. Trimming removed 0 bases from V and 5 bases from J, with 11 bases in between. Germline lookup yields CDR1 MNHEY and CDR2 SVGAGI. DNA for the CDR3: TGTGCCAGCAGTTACTCTCCGGGAGTCAACGAGCAGTACTTC. Translated, it gives CASSYSPGVNEQYF.

This clone was seen a handful of times. The CDR3 loop is CASSPQRREKLFF. In DNA, the CDR3 is TGTGCCAGCAGCCCCCAACGGCGGGAAAAACTGTTTTTT. The genes are TRBV11-2 and TRBJ1-4; D gene unclear. The CDR3 sequence is 13 residues long. Germline values: CDR1 SGHAT, CDR2 FQNNGV. With 5 bases removed from V and 8 bases from J, the gap between germline ends came to 12 bases.

The J gene is TRBJ2-7, the V gene TRBV4-3, with a tentative D call TRBD1 (5 bases). Germline CDR1 is LGHNA and CDR2 is YSLEER. V lost 1 base and J 4 bases, leaving 20 bases between the germline ends. The CDR3 spans 17 residues. CDR3 in amino acids: CASSQGLKTGNEYEQYF. The CDR3 nucleotides are TGCGCCAGCAGCCAAGGGCTCAAAACAGGTAATGAGTACGAGCAGTACTTC.

The chain combines TRBV6-4 with TRBJ2-1; 9 bases fit TRBD2. After removal of 0 bases from V and 6 bases from J, the junction contained 12 bases not matched to a gene. CDR3 length: 18 residues. In germline, CDR1 is MRHNA, CDR2 SNTAGT. The CDR3 DNA follows: TGTGCCAGCAGTGACTCGAGTGGCGCGGGGGGGGTAAGCAATGAGCAGTTCTTC. Translation: CASSDSSGAGGVSNEQFF.

J is TRBJ2-3 and V is TRBV5-8; D remains unclear. Trimming pared 2 bases from V and 3 bases from J, leaving 16 bases between. From germline, CDR1 is SGHTS and CDR2 YDEGEE. This CDR3 region has 16 residues. The DNA of the CDR3 is TGTGCCAGCAGCTTAAATCCTAACCCGGGTACAGATACGCAGTATTTT. Its translation: CASSLNPNPGTDTQYF.

V is TRBV4-1 and J is TRBJ1-1, with no clear D. The CDR3 is 13 amino acids. Per the germline V gene, CDR1 is MGHRA and CDR2 is YSYEKL. The V end lost 1 base, the J end lost 12 bases, and 15 bases lay between the germline ends. CDR3 nucleotides: TGCGCCAGCAGCCAAGGGGCGACTATGGTGACTTTCTTT. It specifies CASSQGATMVTFF.

The V call is TRBV11-3, the J call TRBJ1-1; 8 nucleotides align to TRBD1. The germline gives CDR1 SGHNT, CDR2 YENEEA. The CDR3 is 18 residues long. J gave up 3 bases and V 5 bases, and 17 bases lay outside the gene matches. The CDR3 DNA is TGTGCCAGCAGCCTAGCCCTATTAAGGACAGGGCGGGACACTGAAGCTTTCTTT. Amino acid sequence: CASSLALLRTGRDTEAFF.

The rearrangement links TRBV15 to TRBJ2-1; 8 nucleotides align to TRBD2. The CDR3 length is 17 residues. The ends lost 3 bases at V and 12 bases at J; junction bases unmatched: 19. CDR1 is LNHNV, CDR2 YYDKDF, per germline (reference sequence). The CDR3 nucleotides are TGTGCCACCAGCAGCACATGGGGTAGCGGGAACCCGGTGGGGCAGTTCTTC. This encodes CATSSTWGSGNPVGQFF.